This TCR beta chain was sequenced for a study of CXCR3-negative and CXCR3-positive naive CD8 T cells. Study-level results: TRB CDR3 properties were used to infer TCR strength, and surface CD5 was comparable between naive subsets.

Comment on this clonotype: The antigen remains unidentified.

The CDR3 is made up of 16 amino acids. Germline V lookup: CDR1 MDHEN, CDR2 SYDVKM. The authors made the TRB cDNA libraries by 5' RACE using UMI labels. TCRdb derives one entry per CDR3 protein from the 5' RACE reads, leaving out DNA. Here the sample table reports about 46,000 distinct CDR3 sequences. This clonotype was sampled from a human donor in good health. Some clones in this sample may be carry-over from other donors' samples. The source material was naive CXCR3- CD8+ T cells from blood. Subset in this sample: CD45RO-CCR7+CD27+CD95- naive CD8+ T cells lacking CXCR3 (TNR3-). This chain links TRBV28 with TRBJ2-1; TCRdb designates TRBD2, a call that cannot be tested without DNA. The CDR3 is CTSSLWGTSGRDEQFF.